The next 25 T cell receptor beta chains were all read from a single sample in a study of Ad26.COV2.S vaccination and SARS-CoV-2 variants. Noted treatment: about 20 received Ad26.COV2.S at low or high dose, single or two shots; five or six received placebo; per-sample allocation not given. It was on day 63 after the first vaccine or placebo injection that samples were taken. Profiled with immunoSEQ multiplex PCR; TCRdb holds only in-frame clones, not every one. This sample has around 450,000 clones, with roughly nine tenths found just once. The sequences come from peripheral blood, collected in a trial of Ad26.COV2.S vaccine versus placebo. Receptor source: a person aged 18-65 years who received the Ad26.COV2.S COVID-19 vaccine or a placebo.

The sample holds a few counts of this clone. The chain combines TRBV4-3 with TRBJ1-2; TRBD1 might be the D (5 bases). The CDR3 extends over 14 amino acids. Trimming took off 1 base at V and 10 bases at J, with 16 bases between the two ends. The germline V gene has CDR1 LGHNA and CDR2 YSLEER. CDR3: CASSQVPREEDYTF. The CDR3 DNA sequence: TGCGCCAGCAGCCAAGTTCCCAGGGAAGAGGACTACACCTTC.

The gene calls are TRBV18 and TRBJ1-2; tentative D call: TRBD1 (5 bases). This CDR3 is 15 amino acids long. Trimming left V 2 bases short and J 3 bases short, with 13 bases between. Germline loops: CDR1 KGHSH, CDR2 LQKENI. CDR3 sequence: CASSPIRVADYGYTF. CDR3 DNA sequence: TGTGCCAGCTCACCAATCAGGGTTGCGGACTATGGCTACACCTTC.

V gene TRBV27 combines with J gene TRBJ2-3; D unclear. Germline-derived CDR1 and CDR2 are MNHEY and SMNVEV (reference sequence). This CDR3 comprises 13 residues. Trimming stripped 1 base from V and 4 bases from J, with 6 bases between. The CDR3 nucleotides read TGTGCCAGCAGTTTATGGAGCGCAGATACGCAGTATTTT. Translation gives CASSLWSADTQYF.

This chain joins TRBV7-9 and TRBJ1-2; D not certain. V lost 0 bases and J 1 base, leaving 3 bases between the germline ends. Germline CDR1 and CDR2: SEHNR and FQNEAQ (reference sequence). The CDR3 has 13 residues. CDR3 DNA sequence: TGTGCCAGCAGCTTAGCGTATAACTATGGCTACACCTTC. It translates to CASSLAYNYGYTF.

The chain has TRBV24-1 and TRBJ2-3; 7 bases agree with TRBD2. The CDR3 runs to 17 residues. Germline V lookup: CDR1 KGHDR, CDR2 SFDVKD. V trimming: 7 bases; J trimming: 0 bases; junction bases outside the gene matches: 12. The CDR3 coding sequence is TGTGCCACCAGCCGGGGGGTTAGGGCATATAGCACAGATACGCAGTATTTT. Protein: CATSRGVRAYSTDTQYF.

This chain connects TRBV18 to TRBJ2-7, with TRBD2 identical over 11 bases. The CDR3 is 16 amino acids. In germline, CDR1 is KGHSH, CDR2 LQKENI. V was pared by 3 bases and J by 0 bases, with 4 bases of the junction left unmatched. CDR3 region: CASSPRGTSGSYEQYV. CDR3 sequence (DNA): TGTGCCAGCTCACCCCGGGGGACTAGCGGCTCCTACGAGCAGTACGTC.

Only one count was recorded for this clone. This sequence joins TRBV6-5 and TRBJ1-2; tentative D call: TRBD1 (6 bases). CDR1 is MNHEY and CDR2 is SVGAGI in the germline V gene. V gave up 6 bases and J gave up 8 bases, with 16 bases separating them. The CDR3 covers 13 residues. CDR3 loop: CASRKTGRRGYTF. Written as DNA, the CDR3 is TGTGCCAGCAGAAAAACAGGGAGACGCGGCTACACCTTC.

The chain combines TRBV6-5 with TRBJ1-1, with D possibly being TRBD1 (5 bases). Germline assignment: CDR1 MNHEY and CDR2 SVGAGI. The V end was cut by 4 bases, the J end by 11 bases, with 17 bases between. The CDR3 covers 13 residues. In DNA form, the CDR3 reads TGTGCCAGCAGTTCCACCTCAGGGAGGGCGGCTTTCTTT. It translates to CASSSTSGRAAFF.

The chain employs TRBV5-1 and TRBJ2-7, with no clear D. The germline gives CDR1 SGHRS, CDR2 YFSETQ. The CDR3 runs 13 residues. The germline V and J ends were trimmed by 0 bases and 4 bases, with 8 bases remaining between them. CDR3 amino acids: CASSLGPGYEQYV. CDR3 nucleotide sequence: TGCGCCAGCAGCTTGGGCCCGGGTTACGAGCAGTACGTC.

The genes are TRBV25-1 and TRBJ2-1; D remains unclear. Germline lookup yields CDR1 MGHDK and CDR2 SYGVNS. There are 14 residues in the CDR3. The V end was cut by 8 bases, the J end by 7 bases, with 18 bases between. CDR3 DNA: TGTGCCAGCCAACCCCCGGTGGTGGGGAATGAGCAGTTCTTC. Translation: CASQPPVVGNEQFF.

V is TRBV27 and J is TRBJ1-4; D call uncertain. V lost 5 bases, J lost 4 bases, and 8 bases lay in between. CDR3 length: 13 residues. Germline CDR1 is MNHEY and CDR2 is SMNVEV (reference sequence). CDR3 in DNA: TGTGCCAGCAGTCAAAGGCTTAATGAAAAACTGTTTTTT. Amino acid sequence: CASSQRLNEKLFF.

In regard to this clone: Other nucleotide sequences from this sample produce the same CDR3. This chain links TRBV28 with TRBJ1-2, with D maybe TRBD1 (5 bases). Germline V gene sequence: CDR1 MDHEN, CDR2 SYDVKM. V lost 6 bases, J lost 4 bases, and 12 bases lay in between. The CDR3 spans 13 residues. The CDR3 nucleotides read TGTGCCAGCAGCCTCCCGGGGCGCTATGGCTACACCTTC. Translation: CASSLPGRYGYTF.

This clone was seen only a few times. Other DNA sequences in the same sample also yield this CDR3. The chain links TRBV18 to TRBJ2-2; D is ambiguous. CDR1 is KGHSH, CDR2 LQKENI, per germline. Trimming took 2 bases from V and 5 from J, leaving 3 bases between them. The CDR3 is 12 residues long. The CDR3 reads CASSPRTGELFF. In DNA form, the CDR3 reads TGTGCCAGCTCACCAAGAACCGGGGAGCTGTTTTTT.

The chain combines TRBV5-4 with TRBJ2-3, with D possibly being TRBD1 or TRBD2 (5 bases each). V lost 1 base, J lost 6 bases, and 12 bases lay in between. The CDR3 is 14 residues long. The germline CDR1 and CDR2 sequences are SGHNT and YYREEE (reference sequence). The DNA of the CDR3 is TGTGCCAGCAGCTTGCCCCGGGGCCTTGATACGCAGTATTTT. Residues: CASSLPRGLDTQYF. Filled out from reference TRBV5-4 and TRBJ2-3, the complete variable domain reads ETGVTQSPTHLIKTRGQQVTLRCSSQSGHNTVSWYQQALGQGPQFIFQYYREEENGRGNFPPRFSGLQFPNYSSELNVNALELDDSALYLCASSLPRGLDTQYFGPGTRLTVL.

This clone has a handful of counts. The chain recombines TRBV4-1 with TRBJ2-6; 10 bases are a match to TRBD1. This CDR3 region has 18 residues. V shed 3 bases, J shed 0 bases, and the junction held 5 bases outside the gene matches. The germline gives CDR1 MGHRA, CDR2 YSYEKL. CDR3 DNA sequence: TGCGCCAGCAGCCACGGGACAGGGGCGAGCTCTGGGGCCAACGTCCTGACTTTC. As protein: CASSHGTGASSGANVLTF.

The chain recombines TRBV19 with TRBJ2-3; possibly TRBD1 or TRBD2 for D (5 bases each). V was cut by 0 bases and J by 4 bases, with 11 bases left in between. Germline V gives CDR1 LNHDA, CDR2 SQIVND (reference sequence). The CDR3 length is 15 residues. The DNA for the CDR3 is TGTGCCAGTAGTATAGACCCGGGGCGGGCAGATACGCAGTATTTT. Translation gives CASSIDPGRADTQYF.

This clone occurred a few times. The chain recombines TRBV2 with TRBJ1-5; perhaps TRBD1 as D (6 bases). The CDR3 runs to 16 residues. Trimming removed 3 bases at V and 2 bases at J, with 14 bases between. Germline assignment: CDR1 SNHLY and CDR2 FYNNEI. CDR3: CASSDARTVGNQPQHF. The CDR3 region has the DNA TGTGCCAGCAGTGATGCTCGGACAGTGGGCAATCAGCCCCAGCATTTT.

This clone was recorded once. The chain couples TRBV7-3 to TRBJ1-5; 8 positions match TRBD1. There are 16 residues in the CDR3. The V gene end was trimmed by 8 bases and the J gene end by 7 bases; junction bases not matched to a gene: 16. Germline V CDR1 and CDR2: SGHTA, FQGTGA. The CDR3 DNA reads TGTGCCAGCGTCGAGCAGGGGGCAAGTAGAAGCCAGCCCCAGCATTTT. It yields the protein CASVEQGASRSQPQHF.

This chain uses TRBV6-6 with TRBJ2-5; a weak D match, TRBD1 (6 bases). V lost 4 bases, J lost 2 bases, and 17 bases lay in between. CDR1 MNHNY and CDR2 SVGAGI come from the germline V gene (reference sequence). The length of the CDR3 is 16 residues. The CDR3 reads CASSFPAGRGQETQYF. CDR3 coding DNA: TGTGCCAGCAGTTTCCCCGCGGGCAGGGGTCAAGAGACCCAGTACTTC.

This clone was seen a few times. The genes are TRBV10-3 and TRBJ2-7; weak D call: TRBD1 (6 bases). V was pared by 3 bases and J by 6 bases, with 9 bases between. The CDR3 has 12 residues. Germline V gene lookup returns CDR1 ENHRY and CDR2 SYGVKD. The CDR3 is CAISEEGGEQYF. The CDR3 coding sequence is TGTGCCATCAGTGAAGAAGGGGGCGAGCAGTACTTC.

V gene TRBV10-1 combines with J gene TRBJ2-3; the match to TRBD2 covers 12 bases. Losses at the gene ends were 5 bases for V and 1 base for J; bases not matched to a gene: 13. This CDR3 region has 19 residues. Per germline, CDR1 WNHNN and CDR2 SYGVQD (reference sequence). CDR3 nucleotide sequence: TGCGCCAGCAGTTTCAGAGGGACTAGCGGGCTGGTTCGCACAGATACGCAGTATTTT. Protein product: CASSFRGTSGLVRTDTQYF.

This chain links TRBV18 with TRBJ2-1; tentatively, D is TRBD2 (5 bases). Germline values: CDR1 KGHSH, CDR2 LQKENI. This CDR3 is 17 amino acids long. The V and J ends lost 3 bases and 7 bases respectively, with 22 bases between them. This CDR3 is CASSPLGEFLSRNEQFF. As DNA, the CDR3 is TGTGCCAGCTCACCCCTTGGGGAGTTCCTGTCCCGAAATGAGCAGTTCTTC. Complete variable domain (other parts from reference TRBV18 and TRBJ2-1): NAGVMQNPRHLVRRRGQEARLRCSPMKGHSHVYWYRQLPEEGLKFMVYLQKENIIDESGMPKERFSAEFPKEGPSILRIQQVVRGDSAAYFCASSPLGEFLSRNEQFFGPGTRLTVL.

In DNA form, the CDR3 reads TGTGCCAGCAGAGCCCGCGGACAGTTTCCTGGCTACACCTTC. Protein sequence: CASRARGQFPGYTF. This rearrangement joins TRBV6-6 to TRBJ1-2, with TRBD1 as a possible D gene (6 bases). The CDR3 is 14 amino acids. V lost 6 bases and J 7 bases, leaving 18 bases between the germline ends. Germline V gene sequence: CDR1 MNHNY, CDR2 SVGAGI (reference sequence).

The chain recombines TRBV4-3 with TRBJ2-5; D tentatively reads TRBD1 or TRBD2 (5 bases each). V was cut by 3 bases and J by 4 bases, with 12 bases left in between. CDR1 and CDR2 from the germline V gene are LGHNA and YSLEER. The CDR3 is 14 amino acids. The CDR3 DNA reads as TGCGCCAGCAGCCAGAGGGTTGGGGGAGAGACCCAGTACTTC. Amino acids: CASSQRVGGETQYF.

J is TRBJ2-1 and V is TRBV24-1; 10 nucleotides align to TRBD1. This CDR3 comprises 15 residues. Trimming at V came to 9 bases and at J to 6 bases, leaving 10 bases not matched to a gene. Germline lookup yields CDR1 KGHDR and CDR2 SFDVKD. The chain's CDR3 is CATLTGGEHPNEQFF. CDR3 DNA sequence: TGTGCCACCTTGACAGGGGGCGAACATCCCAATGAGCAGTTCTTC.